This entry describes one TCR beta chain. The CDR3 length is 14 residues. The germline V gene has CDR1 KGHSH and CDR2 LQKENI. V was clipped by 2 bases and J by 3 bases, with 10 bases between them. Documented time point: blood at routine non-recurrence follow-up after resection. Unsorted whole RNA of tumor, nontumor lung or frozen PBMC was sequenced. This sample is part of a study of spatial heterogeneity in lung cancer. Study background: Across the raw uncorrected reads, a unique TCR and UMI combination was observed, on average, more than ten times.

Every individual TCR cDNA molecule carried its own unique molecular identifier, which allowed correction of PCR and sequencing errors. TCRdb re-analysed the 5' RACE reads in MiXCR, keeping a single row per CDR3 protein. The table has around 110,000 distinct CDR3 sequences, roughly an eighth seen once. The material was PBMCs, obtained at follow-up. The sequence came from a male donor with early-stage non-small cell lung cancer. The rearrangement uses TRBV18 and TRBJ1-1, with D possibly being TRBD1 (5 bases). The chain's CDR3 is CASSPMDKDTEAFF. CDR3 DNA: TGTGCCAGCTCACCAATGGACAAAGACACTGAAGCTTTCTTT. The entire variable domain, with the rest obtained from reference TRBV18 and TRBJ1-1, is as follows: NAGVMQNPRHLVRRRGQEARLRCSPMKGHSHVYWYRQLPEEGLKFMVYLQKENIIDESGMPKERFSAEFPKEGPSILRIQQVVRGDSAAYFCASSPMDKDTEAFFGQGTRLTVV.